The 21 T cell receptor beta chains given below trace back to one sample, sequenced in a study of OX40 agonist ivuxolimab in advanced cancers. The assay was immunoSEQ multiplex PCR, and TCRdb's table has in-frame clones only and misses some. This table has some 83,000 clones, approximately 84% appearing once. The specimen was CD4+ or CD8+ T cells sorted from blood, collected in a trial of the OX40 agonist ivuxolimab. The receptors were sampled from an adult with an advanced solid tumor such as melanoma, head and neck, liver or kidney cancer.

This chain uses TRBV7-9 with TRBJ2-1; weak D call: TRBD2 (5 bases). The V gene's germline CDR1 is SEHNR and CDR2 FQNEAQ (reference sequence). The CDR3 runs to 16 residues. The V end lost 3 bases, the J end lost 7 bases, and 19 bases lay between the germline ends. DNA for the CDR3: TGTGCCAGCAGCTTCGACCCTCTGGGGAGTAAAAATGAGCAGTTCTTC. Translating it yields CASSFDPLGSKNEQFF. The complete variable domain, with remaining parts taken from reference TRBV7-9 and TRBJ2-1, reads DTGVSQNPRHKITKRGQNVTFRCDPISEHNRLYWYRQTLGQGPEFLTYFQNEAQLEKSRLLSDRFSAERPKGSFSTLEIQRTEQGDSAMYLCASSFDPLGSKNEQFFGPGTRLTVL.

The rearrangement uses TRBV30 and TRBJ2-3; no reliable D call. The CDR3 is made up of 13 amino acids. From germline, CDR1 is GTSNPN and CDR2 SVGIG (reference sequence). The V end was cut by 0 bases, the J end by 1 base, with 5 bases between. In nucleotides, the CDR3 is TGTGCCTGGAGTGTAGGTGGCACAGATACGCAGTATTTT. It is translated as CAWSVGGTDTQYF.

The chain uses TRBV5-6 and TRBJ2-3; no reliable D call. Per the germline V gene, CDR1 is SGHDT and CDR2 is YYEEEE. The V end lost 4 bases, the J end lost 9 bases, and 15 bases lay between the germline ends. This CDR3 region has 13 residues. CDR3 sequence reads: CASSPRRTATQYF. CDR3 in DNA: TGTGCCAGCAGCCCACGGCGCACGGCGACGCAGTATTTT. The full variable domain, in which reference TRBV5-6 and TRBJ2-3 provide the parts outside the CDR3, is DAGVTQSPTHLIKTRGQQVTLRCSPKSGHDTVSWYQQALGQGPQFIFQYYEEEERQRGNFPDRFSGHQFPNYSSELNVNALLLGDSALYLCASSPRRTATQYFGPGTRLTVL.

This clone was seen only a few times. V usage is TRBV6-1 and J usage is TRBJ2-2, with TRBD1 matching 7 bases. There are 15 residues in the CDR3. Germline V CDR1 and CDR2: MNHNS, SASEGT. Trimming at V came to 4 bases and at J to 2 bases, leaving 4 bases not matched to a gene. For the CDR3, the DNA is TGTGCCAGCAGTGTTGGACAGGTTAACACCGGGGAGCTGTTTTTT. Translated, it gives CASSVGQVNTGELFF.

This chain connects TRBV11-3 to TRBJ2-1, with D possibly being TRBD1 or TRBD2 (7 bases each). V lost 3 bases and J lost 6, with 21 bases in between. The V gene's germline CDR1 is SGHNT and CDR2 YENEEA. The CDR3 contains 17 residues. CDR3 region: CASSFGEGAYQTNEQFF. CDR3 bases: TGTGCCAGCAGCTTCGGGGAGGGGGCGTATCAAACCAATGAGCAGTTCTTC.

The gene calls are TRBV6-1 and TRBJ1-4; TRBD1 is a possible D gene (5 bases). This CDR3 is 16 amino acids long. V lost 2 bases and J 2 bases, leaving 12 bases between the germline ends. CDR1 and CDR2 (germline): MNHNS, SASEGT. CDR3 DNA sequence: TGTGCCAGCAGTGAACACCTCGGACACACTAATGAAAAACTGTTTTTT. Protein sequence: CASSEHLGHTNEKLFF.

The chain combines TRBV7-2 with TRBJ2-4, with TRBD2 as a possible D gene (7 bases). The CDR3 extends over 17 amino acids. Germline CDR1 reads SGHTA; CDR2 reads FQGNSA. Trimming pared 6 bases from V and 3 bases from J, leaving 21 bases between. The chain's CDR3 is CASSLAGAGRGKNIQYF. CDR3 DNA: TGTGCCAGCAGTCTCGCGGGGGCAGGGAGGGGCAAAAACATTCAGTACTTC.

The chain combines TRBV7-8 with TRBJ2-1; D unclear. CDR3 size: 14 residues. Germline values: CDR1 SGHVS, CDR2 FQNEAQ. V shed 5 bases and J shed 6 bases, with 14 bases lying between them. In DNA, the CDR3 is TGTGCCAGCAGCCCGGAGAAGTCTGGCAATGAGCAGTTCTTC. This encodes CASSPEKSGNEQFF.

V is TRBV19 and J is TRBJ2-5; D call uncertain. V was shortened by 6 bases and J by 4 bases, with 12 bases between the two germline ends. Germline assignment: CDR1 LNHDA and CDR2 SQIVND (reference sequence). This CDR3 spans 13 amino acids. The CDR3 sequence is CASSFRMGETQYF. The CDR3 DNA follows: TGTGCCAGTAGCTTCCGAATGGGAGAGACCCAGTACTTC.

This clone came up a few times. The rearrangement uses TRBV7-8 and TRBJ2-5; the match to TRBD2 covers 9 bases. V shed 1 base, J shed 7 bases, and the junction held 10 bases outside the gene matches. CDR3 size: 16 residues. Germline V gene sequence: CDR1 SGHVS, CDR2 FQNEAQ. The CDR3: CASSLVASGAGGTQYF. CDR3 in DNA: TGTGCCAGCAGCTTAGTGGCTAGCGGGGCTGGAGGGACCCAGTACTTC.

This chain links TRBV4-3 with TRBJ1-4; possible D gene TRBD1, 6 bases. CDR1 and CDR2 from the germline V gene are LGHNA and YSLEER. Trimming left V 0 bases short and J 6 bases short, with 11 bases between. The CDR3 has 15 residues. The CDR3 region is CASSQDLQGDEKLFF. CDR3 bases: TGCGCCAGCAGCCAAGATCTACAGGGCGATGAAAAACTGTTTTTT.

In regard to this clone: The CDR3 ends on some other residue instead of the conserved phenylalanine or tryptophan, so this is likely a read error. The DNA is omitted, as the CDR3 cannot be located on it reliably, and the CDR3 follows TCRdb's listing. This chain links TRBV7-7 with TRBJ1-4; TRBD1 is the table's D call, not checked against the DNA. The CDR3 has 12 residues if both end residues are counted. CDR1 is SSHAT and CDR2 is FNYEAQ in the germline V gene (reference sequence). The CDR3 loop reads CASSFFDRVYWS.

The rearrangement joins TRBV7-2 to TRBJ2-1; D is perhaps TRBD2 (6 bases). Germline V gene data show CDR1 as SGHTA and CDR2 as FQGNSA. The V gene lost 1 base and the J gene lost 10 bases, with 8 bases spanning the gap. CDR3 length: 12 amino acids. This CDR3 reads CASSLGLGEQFF. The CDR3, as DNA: TGTGCCAGCAGCTTAGGACTAGGGGAGCAGTTCTTC.

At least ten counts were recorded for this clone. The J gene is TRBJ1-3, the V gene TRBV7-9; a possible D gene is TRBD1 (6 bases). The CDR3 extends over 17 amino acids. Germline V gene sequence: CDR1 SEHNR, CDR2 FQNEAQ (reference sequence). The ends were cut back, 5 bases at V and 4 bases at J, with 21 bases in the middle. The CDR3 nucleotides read TGTGCCAGCAGCCGAACATGGCCGAGGGGGATAGGAAACACCATATATTTT. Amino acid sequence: CASSRTWPRGIGNTIYF.

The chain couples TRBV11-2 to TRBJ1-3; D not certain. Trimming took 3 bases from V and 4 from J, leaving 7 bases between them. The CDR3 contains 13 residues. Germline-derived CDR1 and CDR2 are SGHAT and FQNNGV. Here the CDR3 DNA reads TGTGCCAGCAGCTTTTCAGAGGGAAACACCATATATTTT. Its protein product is CASSFSEGNTIYF. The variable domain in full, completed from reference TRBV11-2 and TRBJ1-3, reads EAGVAQSPRYKIIEKRQSVAFWCNPISGHATLYWYQQILGQGPKLLIQFQNNGVVDDSQLPKDRFSAERLKGVDSTLKIQPAKLEDSAVYLCASSFSEGNTIYFGEGSWLTVV.

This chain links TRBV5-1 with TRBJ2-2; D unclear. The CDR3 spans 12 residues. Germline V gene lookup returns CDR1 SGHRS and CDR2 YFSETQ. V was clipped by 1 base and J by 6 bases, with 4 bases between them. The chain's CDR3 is CASSLNSGELFF. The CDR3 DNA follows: TGCGCCAGCAGCTTGAATTCCGGGGAGCTGTTTTTT.

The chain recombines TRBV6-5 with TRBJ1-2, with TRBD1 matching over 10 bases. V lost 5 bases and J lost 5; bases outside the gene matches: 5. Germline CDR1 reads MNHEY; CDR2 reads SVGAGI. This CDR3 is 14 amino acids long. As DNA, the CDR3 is TGTGCCAGCAGTAGACAGGGGGCAGGGTATGGCTACACCTTC. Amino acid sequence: CASSRQGAGYGYTF.

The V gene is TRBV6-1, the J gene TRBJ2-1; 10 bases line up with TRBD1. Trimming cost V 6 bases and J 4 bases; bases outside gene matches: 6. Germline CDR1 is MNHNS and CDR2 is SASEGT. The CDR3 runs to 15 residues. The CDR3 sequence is CASRTGGAGYNEQFF. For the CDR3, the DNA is TGTGCCAGCAGGACAGGGGGCGCTGGTTACAATGAGCAGTTCTTC.

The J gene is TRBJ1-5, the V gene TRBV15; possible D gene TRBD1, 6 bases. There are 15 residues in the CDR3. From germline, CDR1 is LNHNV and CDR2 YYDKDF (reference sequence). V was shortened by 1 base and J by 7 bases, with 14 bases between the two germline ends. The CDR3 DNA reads TGTGCCACCAGCAGAGGAGGGGGGGGCGGGCAGCCCCAGCATTTT. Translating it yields CATSRGGGGGQPQHF.

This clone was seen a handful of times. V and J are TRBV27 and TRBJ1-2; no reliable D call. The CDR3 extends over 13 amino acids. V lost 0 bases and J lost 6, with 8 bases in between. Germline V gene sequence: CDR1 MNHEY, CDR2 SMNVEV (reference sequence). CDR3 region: CASSLSPEDGYTF. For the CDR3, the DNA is TGTGCCAGCAGTTTATCCCCAGAAGATGGCTACACCTTC.

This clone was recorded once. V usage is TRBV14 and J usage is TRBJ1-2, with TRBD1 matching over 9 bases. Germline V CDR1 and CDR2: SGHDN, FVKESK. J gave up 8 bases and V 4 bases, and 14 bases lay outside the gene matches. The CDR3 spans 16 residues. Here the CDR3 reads CASSPISGTGLEGYTF. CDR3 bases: TGTGCCAGCAGCCCAATATCCGGGACAGGGTTGGAAGGCTACACCTTC.